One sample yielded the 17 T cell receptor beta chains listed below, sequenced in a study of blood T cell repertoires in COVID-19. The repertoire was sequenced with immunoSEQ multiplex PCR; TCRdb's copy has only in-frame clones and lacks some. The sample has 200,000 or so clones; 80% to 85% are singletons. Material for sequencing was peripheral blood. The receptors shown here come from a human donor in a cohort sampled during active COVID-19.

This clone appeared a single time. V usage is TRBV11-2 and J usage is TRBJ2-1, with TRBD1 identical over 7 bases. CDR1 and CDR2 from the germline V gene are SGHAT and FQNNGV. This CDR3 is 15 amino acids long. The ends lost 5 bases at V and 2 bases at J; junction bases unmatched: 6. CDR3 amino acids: CASSPTGSPYNEQFF. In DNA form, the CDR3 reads TGTGCCAGCAGCCCGACAGGGTCCCCCTACAATGAGCAGTTCTTC.

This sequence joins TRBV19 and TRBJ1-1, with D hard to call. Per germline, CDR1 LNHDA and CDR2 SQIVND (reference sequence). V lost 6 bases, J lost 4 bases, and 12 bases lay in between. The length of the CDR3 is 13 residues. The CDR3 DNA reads TGTGCCAGTAGCCAGATGTTAACCACTGAAGCTTTCTTT. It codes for CASSQMLTTEAFF.

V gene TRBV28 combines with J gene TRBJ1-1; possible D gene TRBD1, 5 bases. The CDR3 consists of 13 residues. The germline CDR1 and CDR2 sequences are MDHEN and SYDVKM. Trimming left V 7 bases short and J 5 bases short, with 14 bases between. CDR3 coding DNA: TGTGCCAGCATATCGGGGGAGGAGACTGAAGCTTTCTTT. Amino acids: CASISGEETEAFF.

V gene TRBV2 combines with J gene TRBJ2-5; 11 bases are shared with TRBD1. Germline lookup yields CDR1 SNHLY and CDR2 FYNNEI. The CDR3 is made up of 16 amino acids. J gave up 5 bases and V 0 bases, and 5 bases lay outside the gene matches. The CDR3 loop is CASSEARTGGLETQYF. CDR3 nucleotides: TGTGCCAGCAGTGAAGCCCGGACAGGGGGCCTTGAGACCCAGTACTTC.

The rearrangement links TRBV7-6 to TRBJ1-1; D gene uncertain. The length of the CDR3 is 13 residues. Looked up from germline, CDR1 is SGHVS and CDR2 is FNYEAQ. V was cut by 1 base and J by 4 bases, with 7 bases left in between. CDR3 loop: CASSLGTATEAFF. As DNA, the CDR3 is TGTGCCAGCAGCTTAGGAACAGCCACTGAAGCTTTCTTT.

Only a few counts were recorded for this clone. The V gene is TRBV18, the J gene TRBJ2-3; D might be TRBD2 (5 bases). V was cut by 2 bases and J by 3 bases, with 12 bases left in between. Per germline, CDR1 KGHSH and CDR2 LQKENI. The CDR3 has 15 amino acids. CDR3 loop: CASSPISEATDTQYF. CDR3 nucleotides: TGTGCCAGCTCACCAATATCGGAGGCGACAGATACGCAGTATTTT.

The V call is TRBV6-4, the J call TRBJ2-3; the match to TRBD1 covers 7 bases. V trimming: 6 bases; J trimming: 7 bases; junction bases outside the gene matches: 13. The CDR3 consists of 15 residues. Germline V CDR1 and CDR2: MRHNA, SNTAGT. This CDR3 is CASSEGTGVGNTQYF. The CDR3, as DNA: TGTGCCAGCAGCGAGGGTACAGGGGTTGGAAATACGCAGTATTTT.

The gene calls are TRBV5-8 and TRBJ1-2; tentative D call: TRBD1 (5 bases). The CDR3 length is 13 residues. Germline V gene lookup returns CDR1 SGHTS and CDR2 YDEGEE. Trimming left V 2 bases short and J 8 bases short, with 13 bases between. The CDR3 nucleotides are TGTGCCAGCAGCTTTATTGGGGCGTACGGCTACACCTTC. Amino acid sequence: CASSFIGAYGYTF.

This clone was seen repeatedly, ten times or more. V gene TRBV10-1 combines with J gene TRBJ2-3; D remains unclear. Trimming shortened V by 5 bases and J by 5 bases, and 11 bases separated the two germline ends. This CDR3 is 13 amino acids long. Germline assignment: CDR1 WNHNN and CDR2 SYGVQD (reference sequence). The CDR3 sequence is CASSRNAGDTQYF. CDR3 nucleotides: TGCGCCAGCAGTCGTAACGCCGGAGATACGCAGTATTTT.

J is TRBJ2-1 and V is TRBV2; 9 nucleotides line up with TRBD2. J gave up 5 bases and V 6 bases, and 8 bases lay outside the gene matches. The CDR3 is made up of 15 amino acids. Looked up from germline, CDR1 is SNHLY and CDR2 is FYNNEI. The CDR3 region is CASRLTSGPHNEQFF. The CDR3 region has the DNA TGTGCCAGCAGGCTTACTAGCGGGCCGCACAATGAGCAGTTCTTC.

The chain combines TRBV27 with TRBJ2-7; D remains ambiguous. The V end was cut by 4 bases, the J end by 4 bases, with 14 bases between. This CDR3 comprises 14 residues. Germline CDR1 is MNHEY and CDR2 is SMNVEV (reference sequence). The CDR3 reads CASSSHSLRYEQYF. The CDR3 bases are TGTGCCAGCAGTTCCCACTCACTCCGGTACGAGCAGTACTTC.

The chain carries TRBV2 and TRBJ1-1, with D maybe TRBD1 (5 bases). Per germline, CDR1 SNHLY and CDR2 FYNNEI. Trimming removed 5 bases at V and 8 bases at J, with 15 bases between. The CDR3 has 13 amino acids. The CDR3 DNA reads TGTGCCAGCAGTCTTCAGGGATTAGGGGAAGCTTTCTTT. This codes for CASSLQGLGEAFF.

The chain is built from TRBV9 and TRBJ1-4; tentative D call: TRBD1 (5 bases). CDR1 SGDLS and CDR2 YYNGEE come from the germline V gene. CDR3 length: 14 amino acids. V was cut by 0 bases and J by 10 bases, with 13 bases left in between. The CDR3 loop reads CASSVGSYGGKLFF. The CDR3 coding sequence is TGTGCCAGCAGCGTAGGCTCCTACGGGGGAAAACTGTTTTTT.

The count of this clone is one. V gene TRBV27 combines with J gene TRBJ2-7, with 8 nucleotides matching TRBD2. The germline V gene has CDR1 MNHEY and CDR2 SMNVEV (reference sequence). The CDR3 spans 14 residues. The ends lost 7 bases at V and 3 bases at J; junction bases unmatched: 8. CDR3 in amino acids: CASKSSGASYEQYV. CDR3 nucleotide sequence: TGTGCCAGCAAAAGTAGCGGGGCCAGCTACGAGCAGTACGTC.

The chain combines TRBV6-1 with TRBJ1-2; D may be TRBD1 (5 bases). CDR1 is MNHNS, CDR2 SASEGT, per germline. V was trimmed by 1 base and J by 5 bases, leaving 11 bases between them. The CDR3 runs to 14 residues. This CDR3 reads CASSEGHRSYGYTF. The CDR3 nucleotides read TGTGCCAGCAGTGAAGGGCACAGGAGTTATGGCTACACCTTC.

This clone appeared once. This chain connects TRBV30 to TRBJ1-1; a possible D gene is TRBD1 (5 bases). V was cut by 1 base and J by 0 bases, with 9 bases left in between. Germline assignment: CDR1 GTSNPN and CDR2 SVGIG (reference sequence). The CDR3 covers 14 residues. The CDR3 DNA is TGTGCCTGGAGTGACGGGACTATGAACACTGAAGCTTTCTTT. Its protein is CAWSDGTMNTEAFF.

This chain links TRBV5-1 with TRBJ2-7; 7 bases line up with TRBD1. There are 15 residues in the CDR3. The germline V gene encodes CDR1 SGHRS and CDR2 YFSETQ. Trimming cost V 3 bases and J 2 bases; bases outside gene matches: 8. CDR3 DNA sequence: TGCGCCAGCAGCTCCCGACAGGGACCACCCTACGAGCAGTACTTC. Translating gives CASSSRQGPPYEQYF.